This T cell receptor (beta chain) was retrieved from a study of blood T cell repertoires in COVID-19. Whole-study context: Samples of COVID-19 (acute and convalescent) were obtained from the United States, Italy and Spain. Nucleic acid was either cDNA or gDNA, and it came from T cells, B-cell-depleted T cells, or PBMCs.

Trimming cost V 1 base and J 5 bases, with 20 bases left between them. Germline lookup yields CDR1 SEHNR and CDR2 FQNEAQ (reference sequence). The CDR3 loop spans 17 amino acids. Clones were read by immunoSEQ multiplex PCR, and TCRdb kept only the in-frame ones, dropping some. The sample includes approximately 500,000 clones, roughly 85% seen only once; the top ten take 3.2%. Sequenced material: peripheral blood. The receptor was derived from a human donor in a cohort sampled during active COVID-19. The V and J genes are TRBV7-9 and TRBJ1-1, with D possibly TRBD1 on 5 matching bases. DNA of the CDR3: TGTGCCAGCAGCTTAGGAGCAGGGATAACGGCGAGGACTGAAGCTTTCTTT. Translated: CASSLGAGITARTEAFF.